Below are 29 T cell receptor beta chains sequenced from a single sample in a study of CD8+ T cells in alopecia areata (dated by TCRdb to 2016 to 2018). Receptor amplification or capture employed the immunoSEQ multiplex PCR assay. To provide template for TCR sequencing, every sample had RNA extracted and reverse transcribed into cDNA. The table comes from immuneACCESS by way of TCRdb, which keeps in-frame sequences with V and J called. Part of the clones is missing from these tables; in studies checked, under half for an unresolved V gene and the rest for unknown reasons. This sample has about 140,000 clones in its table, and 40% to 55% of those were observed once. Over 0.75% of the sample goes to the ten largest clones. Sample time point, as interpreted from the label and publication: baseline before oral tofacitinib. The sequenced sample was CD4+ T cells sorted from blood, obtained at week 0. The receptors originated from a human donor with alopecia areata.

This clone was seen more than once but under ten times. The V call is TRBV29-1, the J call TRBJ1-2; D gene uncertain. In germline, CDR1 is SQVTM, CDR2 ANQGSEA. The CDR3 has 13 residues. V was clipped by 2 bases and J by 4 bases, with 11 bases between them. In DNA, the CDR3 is TGCAGCGTTGAAAGATCCAGGACCTATGGCTACACCTTC. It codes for CSVERSRTYGYTF.

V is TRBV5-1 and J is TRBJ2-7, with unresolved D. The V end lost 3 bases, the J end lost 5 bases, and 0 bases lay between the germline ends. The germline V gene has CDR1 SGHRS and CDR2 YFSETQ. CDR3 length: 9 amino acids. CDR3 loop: CASSYEQYF. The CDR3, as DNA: TGCGCCAGCAGCTACGAGCAGTACTTC.

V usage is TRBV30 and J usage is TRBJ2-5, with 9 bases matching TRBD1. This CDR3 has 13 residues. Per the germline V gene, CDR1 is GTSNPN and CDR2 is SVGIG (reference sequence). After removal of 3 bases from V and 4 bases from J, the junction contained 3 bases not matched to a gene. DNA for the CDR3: TGTGCCTGGAGAGGGGACAGGGCAGAGACCCAGTACTTC. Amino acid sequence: CAWRGDRAETQYF.

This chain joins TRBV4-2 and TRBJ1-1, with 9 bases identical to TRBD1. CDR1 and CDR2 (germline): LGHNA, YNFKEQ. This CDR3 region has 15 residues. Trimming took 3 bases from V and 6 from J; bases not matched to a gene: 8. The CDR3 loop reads CASSQSDRGNPEAFF. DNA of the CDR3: TGTGCCAGCAGCCAGTCGGACAGGGGTAACCCTGAAGCTTTCTTT.

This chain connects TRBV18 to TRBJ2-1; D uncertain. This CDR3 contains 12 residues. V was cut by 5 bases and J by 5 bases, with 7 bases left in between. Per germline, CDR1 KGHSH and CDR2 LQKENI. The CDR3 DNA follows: TGTGCCAGCTCAACGGCAGACAATGAGCAGTTCTTC. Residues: CASSTADNEQFF.

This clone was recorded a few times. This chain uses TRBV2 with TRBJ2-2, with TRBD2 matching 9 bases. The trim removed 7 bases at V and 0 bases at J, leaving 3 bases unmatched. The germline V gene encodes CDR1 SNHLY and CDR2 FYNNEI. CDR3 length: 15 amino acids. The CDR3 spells CASTGGRANTGELFF. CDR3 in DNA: TGTGCCAGCACCGGCGGGAGGGCGAACACCGGGGAGCTGTTTTTT.

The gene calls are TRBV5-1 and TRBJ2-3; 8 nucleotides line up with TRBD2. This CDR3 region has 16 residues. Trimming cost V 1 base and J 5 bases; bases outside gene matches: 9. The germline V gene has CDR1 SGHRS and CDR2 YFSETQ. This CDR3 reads CASSLWGAGEGDTQYF. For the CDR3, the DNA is TGCGCCAGCAGCTTGTGGGGAGCGGGAGAGGGAGATACGCAGTATTTT.

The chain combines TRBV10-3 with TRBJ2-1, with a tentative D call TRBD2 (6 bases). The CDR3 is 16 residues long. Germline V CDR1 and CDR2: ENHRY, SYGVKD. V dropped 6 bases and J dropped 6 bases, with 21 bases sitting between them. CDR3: CAISRLGTGPSNEQFF. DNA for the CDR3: TGTGCCATCAGCAGGCTGGGGACTGGGCCGTCCAATGAGCAGTTCTTC.

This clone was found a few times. CDR3 nucleotide sequence: TGTGCCAGCAGCCAACAGGGGTTACCTAATGAAAAACTGTTTTTT. Protein sequence: CASSQQGLPNEKLFF. V usage is TRBV14 and J usage is TRBJ1-4, with D possibly TRBD1 on 6 matching bases. The CDR3 is 15 residues long. Germline assignment: CDR1 SGHDN and CDR2 FVKESK. Trimming shortened V by 2 bases and J by 3 bases, and 10 bases separated the two germline ends.

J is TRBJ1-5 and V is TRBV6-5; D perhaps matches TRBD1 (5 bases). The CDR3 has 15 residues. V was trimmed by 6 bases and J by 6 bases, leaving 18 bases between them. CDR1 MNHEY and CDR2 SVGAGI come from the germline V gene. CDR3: CASRQSIRAFQPQHF. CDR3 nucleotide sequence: TGTGCCAGCAGACAATCCATCAGGGCTTTTCAGCCCCAGCATTTT.

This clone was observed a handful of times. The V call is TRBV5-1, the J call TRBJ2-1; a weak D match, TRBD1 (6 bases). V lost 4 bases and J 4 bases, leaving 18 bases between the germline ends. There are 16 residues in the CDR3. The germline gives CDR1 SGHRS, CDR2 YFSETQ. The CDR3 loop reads CASSPQTGMRYNEQFF. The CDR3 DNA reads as TGCGCCAGCAGCCCGCAAACAGGGATGCGTTACAATGAGCAGTTCTTC.

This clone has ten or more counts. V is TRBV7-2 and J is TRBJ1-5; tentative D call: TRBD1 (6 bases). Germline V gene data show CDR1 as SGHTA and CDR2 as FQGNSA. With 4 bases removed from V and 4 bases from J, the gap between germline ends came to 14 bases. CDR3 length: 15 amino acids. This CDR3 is CASSSDSGGNQPQHF. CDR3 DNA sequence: TGTGCCAGCAGCTCGGACAGTGGAGGGAATCAGCCCCAGCATTTT.

The CDR3 is CASSQDRGFYNEQFF. The CDR3 coding sequence is TGTGCCAGCAGCCAAGACAGGGGGTTTTACAATGAGCAGTTCTTC. The J gene is TRBJ2-1, the V gene TRBV4-2; 7 nucleotides match TRBD1. The CDR3 consists of 15 residues. Trimming removed 0 bases from V and 4 bases from J; junction bases left unmatched: 3. Germline V gene lookup returns CDR1 LGHNA and CDR2 YNFKEQ.

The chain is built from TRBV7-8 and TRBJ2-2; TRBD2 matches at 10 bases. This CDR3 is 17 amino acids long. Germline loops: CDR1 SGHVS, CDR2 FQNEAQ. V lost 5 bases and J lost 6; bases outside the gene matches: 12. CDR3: CASSLPRAGGPPGELFF. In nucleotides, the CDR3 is TGTGCCAGCAGCCTACCCCGAGCGGGAGGGCCCCCCGGGGAGCTGTTTTTT.

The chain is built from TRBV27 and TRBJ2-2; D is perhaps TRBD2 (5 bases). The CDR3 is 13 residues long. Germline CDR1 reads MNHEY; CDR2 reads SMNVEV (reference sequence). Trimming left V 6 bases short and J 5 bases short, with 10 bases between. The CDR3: CASSLRETGELFF. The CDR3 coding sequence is TGTGCCAGCAGCCTTAGGGAGACCGGGGAGCTGTTTTTT.

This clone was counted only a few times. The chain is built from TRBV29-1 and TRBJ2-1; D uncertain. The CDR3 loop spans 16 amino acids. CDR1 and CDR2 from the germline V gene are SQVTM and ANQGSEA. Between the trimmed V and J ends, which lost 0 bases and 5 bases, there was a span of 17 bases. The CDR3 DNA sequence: TGCAGCGTTGAAGATCGGGCTAGGATTCACCACAATGAGCAGTTCTTC. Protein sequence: CSVEDRARIHHNEQFF.

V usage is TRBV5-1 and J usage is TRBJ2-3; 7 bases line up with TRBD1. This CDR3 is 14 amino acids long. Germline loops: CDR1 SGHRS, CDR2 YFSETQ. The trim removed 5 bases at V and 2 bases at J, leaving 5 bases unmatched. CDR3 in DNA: TGCGCCAGCAGGCCAGGGACAGACACAGATACGCAGTATTTT. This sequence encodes CASRPGTDTDTQYF. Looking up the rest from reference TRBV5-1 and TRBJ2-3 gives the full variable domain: KAGVTQTPRYLIKTRGQQVTLSCSPISGHRSVSWYQQTPGQGLQFLFEYFSETQRNKGNFPGRFSGRQFSNSRSEMNVSTLELGDSALYLCASRPGTDTDTQYFGPGTRLTVL.

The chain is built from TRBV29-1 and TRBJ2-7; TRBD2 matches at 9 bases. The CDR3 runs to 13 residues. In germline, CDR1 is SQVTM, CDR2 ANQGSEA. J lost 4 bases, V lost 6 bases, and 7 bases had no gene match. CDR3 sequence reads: CSVRREGLYEQYF. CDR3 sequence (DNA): TGCAGCGTCCGGCGGGAGGGCCTATACGAGCAGTACTTC.

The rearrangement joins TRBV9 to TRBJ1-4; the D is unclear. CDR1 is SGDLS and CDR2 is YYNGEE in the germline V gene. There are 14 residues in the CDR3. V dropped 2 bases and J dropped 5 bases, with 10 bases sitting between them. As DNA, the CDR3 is TGTGCCAGCAGCGTTAGCAGCTTGAATGAAAAACTGTTTTTT. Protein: CASSVSSLNEKLFF.

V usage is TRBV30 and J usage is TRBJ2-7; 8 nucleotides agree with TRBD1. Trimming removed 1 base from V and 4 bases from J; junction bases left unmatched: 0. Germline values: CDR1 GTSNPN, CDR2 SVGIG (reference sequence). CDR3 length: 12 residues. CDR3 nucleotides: TGTGCCTGGAGTGACAGGGGGTACGAGCAGTACTTC. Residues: CAWSDRGYEQYF.

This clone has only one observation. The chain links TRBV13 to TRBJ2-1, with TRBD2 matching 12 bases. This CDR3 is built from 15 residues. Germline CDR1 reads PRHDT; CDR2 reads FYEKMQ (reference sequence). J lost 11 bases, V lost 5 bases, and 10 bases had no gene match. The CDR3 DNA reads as TGTGCCAGCAGCCCACCGGGACTAGCGGGCCCAAAGCAGTTCTTC. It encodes CASSPPGLAGPKQFF.

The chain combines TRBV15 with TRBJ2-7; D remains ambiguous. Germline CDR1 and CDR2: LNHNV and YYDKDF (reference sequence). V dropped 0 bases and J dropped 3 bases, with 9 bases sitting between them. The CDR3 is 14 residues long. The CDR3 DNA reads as TGTGCCACCAGCAGAGAGTCCGGTAACTACGAGCAGTACTTC. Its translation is CATSRESGNYEQYF. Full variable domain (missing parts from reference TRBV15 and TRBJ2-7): DAMVIQNPRYQVTQFGKPVTLSCSQTLNHNVMYWYQQKSSQAPKLLFHYYDKDFNNEADTPDNFQSRRPNTSFCFLDIRSPGLGDTAMYLCATSRESGNYEQYFGPGTRLTVT.

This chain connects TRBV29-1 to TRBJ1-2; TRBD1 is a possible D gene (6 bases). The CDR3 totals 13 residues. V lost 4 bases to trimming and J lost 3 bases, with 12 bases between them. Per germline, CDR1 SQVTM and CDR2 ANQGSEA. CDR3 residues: CSVGAGAYYGYTF. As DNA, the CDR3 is TGCAGCGTTGGAGCGGGGGCCTACTATGGCTACACCTTC.

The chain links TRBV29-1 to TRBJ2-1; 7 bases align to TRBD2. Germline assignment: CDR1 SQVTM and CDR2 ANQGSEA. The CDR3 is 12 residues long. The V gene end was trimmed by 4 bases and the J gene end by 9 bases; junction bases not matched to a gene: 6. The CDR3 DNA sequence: TGCAGCGTTGTCCCAGCGGGATCTGAGCAGTTCTTC. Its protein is CSVVPAGSEQFF.

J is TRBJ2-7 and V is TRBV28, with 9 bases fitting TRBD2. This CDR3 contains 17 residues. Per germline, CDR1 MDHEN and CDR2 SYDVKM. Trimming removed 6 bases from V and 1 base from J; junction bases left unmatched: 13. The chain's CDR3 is CASSSMVGGRGSYEQYF. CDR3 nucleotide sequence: TGTGCCAGCAGCTCTATGGTAGGCGGGAGGGGTTCCTACGAGCAGTACTTC.

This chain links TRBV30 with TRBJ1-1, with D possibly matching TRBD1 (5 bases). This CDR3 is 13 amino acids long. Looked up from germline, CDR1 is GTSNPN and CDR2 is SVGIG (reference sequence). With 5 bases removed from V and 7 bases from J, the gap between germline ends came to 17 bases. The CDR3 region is CAWGVEGNGEAFF. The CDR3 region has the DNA TGTGCCTGGGGCGTCGAGGGGAATGGTGAAGCTTTCTTT.

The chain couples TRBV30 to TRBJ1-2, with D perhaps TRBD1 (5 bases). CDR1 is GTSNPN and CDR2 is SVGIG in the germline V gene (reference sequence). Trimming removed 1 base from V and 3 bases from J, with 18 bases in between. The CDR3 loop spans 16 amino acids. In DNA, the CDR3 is TGTGCCTGGAGTGGGACATCGGGGCCTCTCTACTATGGCTACACCTTC. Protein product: CAWSGTSGPLYYGYTF.

CDR3 bases: TGCGGTTCCGGACAGGGTCACACCGGGGAGCTGTTTTTT. Protein product: CGSGQGHTGELFF. The rearrangement uses TRBV29-1 and TRBJ2-2; 8 bases agree with TRBD1. CDR1 and CDR2 from the germline V gene are SQVTM and ANQGSEA. This CDR3 has 13 amino acids.

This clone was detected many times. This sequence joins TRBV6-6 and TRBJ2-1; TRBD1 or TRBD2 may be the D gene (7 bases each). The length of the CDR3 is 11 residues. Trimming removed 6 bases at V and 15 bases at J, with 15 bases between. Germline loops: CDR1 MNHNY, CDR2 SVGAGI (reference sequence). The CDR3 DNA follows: TGTGCCAGCAGGAGCGGGACAGTGGCGTTCTTC. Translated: CASRSGTVAFF.